Ten or more counts support the clone carrying this TCR beta chain. Its cognate antigen is unknown. V was clipped by 7 bases and J by 0 bases, with 8 bases between them. The CDR3 covers 13 residues. Germline CDR1 is MNHEY and CDR2 is SMNVEV (reference sequence). These data originate in a study of T cells after yellow fever vaccination. Study-level findings and limits: Although most clonotypes did not, a small share appeared in both CD4 and CD8 compartments.

TCRdb independently ran MiXCR on the 5' RACE reads; one entry per CDR3 protein. The sample shows hundreds of thousands of distinct CDR3 sequences, 8.5% to 9% of them seen only once. This specimen consisted of PBMCs, obtained on the day of the first yellow fever vaccination. This clonotype was sampled from a man between 18 and 35 years old who received the YFV17D yellow fever vaccine. The gene calls are TRBV27 and TRBJ2-3; D possibly uses TRBD1 or TRBD2 (5 bases each). CDR3 protein: CASTGTSTDTQYF. Here the CDR3 DNA reads TGTGCCAGCACCGGGACGAGCACAGATACGCAGTATTTT.